The 15 T cell receptor beta chains below were found in one sample sequenced in a study of metastatic and nonmetastatic thyroid tumors. Thyroid surgery took place with no prior treatment in any patient. TCRdb reprocessed the PCR reads using MiXCR. The data show 30,000 or so clones, about 20% seen once. Specimen: blood. The receptor source for this set is a female donor with papillary thyroid cancer or a benign thyroid nodule (not recorded which). Some clones in this sample may be carry-over from other donors' samples.

This chain connects TRBV2 to TRBJ2-7; D gene unclear. Per the germline V gene, CDR1 is SNHLY and CDR2 is FYNNEI. V was pared by 6 bases and J by 2 bases, with 8 bases between. The CDR3 spans 12 residues. The chain's CDR3 is CASRAETYEQYF. The CDR3 DNA reads TGTGCCAGCAGAGCAGAGACCTACGAGCAGTACTTC.

This clone has ten or more counts. This sequence joins TRBV6-4 and TRBJ2-5; TRBD1 might be the D (6 bases). Trimming cost V 6 bases and J 3 bases, with 14 bases left between them. Germline V gene data show CDR1 as MRHNA and CDR2 as SNTAGT. The CDR3 extends over 14 amino acids. The CDR3 spells CASRAWTAKETQYF. The DNA for the CDR3 is TGTGCCAGCAGAGCTTGGACAGCTAAAGAGACCCAGTACTTC.

This clone was recorded many times. The chain is built from TRBV7-2 and TRBJ2-1; D is possibly TRBD2 (6 bases). This CDR3 comprises 16 residues. Trimming took 1 base from V and 0 from J, leaving 10 bases between them. The germline gives CDR1 SGHTA, CDR2 FQGNSA. CDR3 sequence: CASSLVGGASYNEQFF. In DNA form, the CDR3 reads TGTGCCAGCAGCTTAGTGGGGGGAGCCTCCTACAATGAGCAGTTCTTC.

The rearrangement uses TRBV12-3 or TRBV12-4 and TRBJ2-7, with TRBD2 matching over 7 bases. The CDR3 contains 12 residues. V was pared by 3 bases and J by 8 bases, with 4 bases of the junction left unmatched. CDR3 DNA: TGTGCCAGCAGTTTTACGGGAGGCAAGCAGTACTTC. Protein sequence: CASSFTGGKQYF.

The J gene is TRBJ2-3, the V gene TRBV2; D possibly corresponds to TRBD2 (6 bases). Germline V lookup: CDR1 SNHLY, CDR2 FYNNEI. V was shortened by 7 bases and J by 1 base, with 15 bases between the two germline ends. The CDR3 is 15 amino acids. CDR3 DNA: TGTGCCAGCATCCCCCGGGAGTGGGGCACAGATACGCAGTATTTT. Translated, it gives CASIPREWGTDTQYF.

This clone has ten or more counts. The V gene is TRBV20-1, the J gene TRBJ2-5; weak D call: TRBD1 (5 bases). CDR1 DFQATT and CDR2 SNEGSKA come from the germline V gene (reference sequence). The CDR3 is 9 residues long. CDR3 residues: CRERGTQYF. CDR3 in DNA: TGCAGAGAAAGGGGGACCCAGTACTTC.

This clone was counted at least ten times. Being one base from a much bigger clone, this may be a read error. Different DNA sequences within this sample yield the same CDR3. The V gene is TRBV28, the J gene TRBJ2-2; D may match TRBD1 or TRBD2 (5 bases each). The V and J ends lost 5 bases and 1 base respectively, with 11 bases between them. Germline V CDR1 and CDR2: MDHEN, SYDVKM. CDR3 size: 15 residues. CDR3 in DNA: TGTGCCAGCAGTCATGGGACGGGGAACACCGGGGAGCTGTTTTTT. It is translated as CASSHGTGNTGELFF.

This clone occurred many times. This chain uses TRBV24-1 with TRBJ1-2, with 8 bases that match TRBD1. This CDR3 region has 14 residues. V shed 3 bases, J shed 4 bases, and the junction held 3 bases outside the gene matches. CDR1 KGHDR and CDR2 SFDVKD come from the germline V gene. CDR3 loop: CATSDSGQGYGYTF. The CDR3 DNA reads as TGTGCCACCAGTGATAGCGGACAGGGCTATGGCTACACCTTC.

This clone was counted ten times or more. CDR3 nucleotides: TGTGCCAGCAGCACCCCGACAGGGCAACGCAATGAGCAGTTCTTC. Translating it yields CASSTPTGQRNEQFF. V usage is TRBV11-3 and J usage is TRBJ2-1, with 7 positions matching TRBD1. CDR3 length: 15 residues. Germline-derived CDR1 and CDR2 are SGHNT and YENEEA. The trim removed 5 bases at V and 6 bases at J, leaving 10 bases unmatched.

This clone was picked up a small number of times. The chain uses TRBV6-1 and TRBJ1-2, with D possibly being TRBD1 (5 bases). With 1 base removed from V and 8 bases from J, the gap between germline ends came to 11 bases. The germline gives CDR1 MNHNS, CDR2 SASEGT. The CDR3 spans 13 residues. Here the CDR3 reads CASSEVQGGGYTF. The CDR3 DNA reads TGTGCCAGCAGTGAAGTTCAGGGAGGAGGCTACACCTTC.

The V and J genes are TRBV20-1 and TRBJ2-5; D perhaps matches TRBD2 (6 bases). Trimming pared 1 base from V and 5 bases from J, leaving 11 bases between. This CDR3 is 13 amino acids long. Germline CDR1 DFQATT, CDR2 SNEGSKA (reference sequence). The CDR3 DNA follows: TGCAGTGCTAGAGGCGGTGGGGGGGAGACCCAGTACTTC. Amino acid sequence: CSARGGGGETQYF.

In this sample, this clone turned up a few times. Written as DNA, the CDR3 is TGTGCCAGCAGTTTCGGATACAGGGCCAACCTCAATCAGCCCCAGCATTTT. This translates into CASSFGYRANLNQPQHF. This chain connects TRBV28 to TRBJ1-5; maybe TRBD1 (6 bases). This CDR3 is built from 17 residues. Deletions cut 3 bases from V and 3 bases from J, with 18 bases between. Germline CDR1 MDHEN, CDR2 SYDVKM.

The table lists this clone with many counts. This could be a read error, since a much larger clone is one nucleotide away. The V and J genes are TRBV9 and TRBJ2-1; TRBD1 matches at 7 bases. Per the germline V gene, CDR1 is SGDLS and CDR2 is YYNGEE. Trimming cost V 4 bases and J 2 bases; bases outside gene matches: 9. The CDR3 is made up of 16 amino acids. This CDR3 is CASSLFDRDPYNEQFF. CDR3 in DNA: TGTGCCAGCAGCTTATTCGACAGGGACCCCTACAATGAGCAGTTCTTC. The whole variable domain, filled in from reference TRBV9 and TRBJ2-1, reads DSGVTQTPKHLITATGQRVTLRCSPRSGDLSVYWYQQSLDQGLQFLIQYYNGEERAKGNILERFSAQQFPDLHSELNLSSLELGDSALYFCASSLFDRDPYNEQFFGPGTRLTVL.

In its sample, this clone ranks as medium-sized (0.01 to 0.1%). J is TRBJ2-2 and V is TRBV6-1, with 7 bases matching TRBD1. CDR3 length: 15 residues. Germline trimming cut 5 bases from V and 6 bases from J; bases unmatched to any gene: 9. Per the germline V gene, CDR1 is MNHNS and CDR2 is SASEGT. The CDR3 spells CASSLYRGSSGELFF. The CDR3 DNA sequence: TGTGCCAGCAGTTTATACAGGGGATCTTCCGGGGAGCTGTTTTTT.

This clone was observed many times. V usage is TRBV20-1 and J usage is TRBJ2-7, with a weak D call TRBD2 (5 bases). V was pared by 3 bases and J by 4 bases, with 13 bases between. Germline V gene lookup returns CDR1 DFQATT and CDR2 SNEGSKA (reference sequence). The CDR3 loop spans 13 amino acids. The CDR3 DNA reads as TGCAGTGCTAGGGACTCACTAGTTTACGAGCAGTACTTC. It yields the protein CSARDSLVYEQYF.